This TCR beta chain appears in the sequencing data of a study of STAT5B mutations in CD4+ large granular lymphocyte leukemia. CDR3 length equals 14 residues. In germline, CDR1 is SGHTA, CDR2 FQGNSA. V lost 1 base and J lost 3, with 9 bases in between. The data were produced by immunoSEQ multiplex PCR, yet TCRdb's version contains in-frame clones alone and is incomplete. The repertoire consists of 40,000 to 55,000 clones, with approximately 86% occurring once and the leading ten covering less than 3%. Sequencing was done on a sample of CD4+ T cells from blood buffy coats. The chain employs TRBV7-2 and TRBJ1-2; D is unclear. The sequence was obtained from a human donor in good health. CDR3 DNA sequence: TGTGCCAGCAGCTTAGGCGGGAGGGACTATGGCTACACCTTC. Translating it yields CASSLGGRDYGYTF. The full variable domain, completed using reference TRBV7-2 and TRBJ1-2, is GAGVSQSPSNKVTEKGKDVELRCDPISGHTALYWYRQSLGQGLEFLIYFQGNSAPDKSGLPSDRFSAERTGGSVSTLTIQRTQQEDSAVYLCASSLGGRDYGYTFGSGTRLTVV.